This T cell receptor (beta chain) was recovered during a study of blood T cell repertoires in COVID-19. Cohorts were based on clinical histories the participants reported. Authors' analysis steps: Reference gene primer amplification yielded estimated nucleated cell counts. Method: immunoSEQ multiplex PCR; TCRdb's copy keeps in-frame clones and lacks some. V and J calls and clone size follow that table, whereas D and trimming were derived from the DNA. The repertoire holds 250,000 to 300,000 clones, with around 90% as singletons. CDR3 length: 13 residues. V dropped 2 bases and J dropped 3 bases, with 5 bases sitting between them. Germline assignment: CDR1 SGHTA and CDR2 FQGNSA. This clone has only a few counts.

The chain carries TRBV7-2 and TRBJ1-5; D gene unclear. Input material: PBMCs or T cells enriched from blood (not recorded which). This TCR derives from a woman in her 30s who had recovered from COVID-19. In DNA form, the CDR3 reads TGTGCCAGCAGCTTAAGCCTCAATCAGCCCCAGCATTTT. This sequence encodes CASSLSLNQPQHF. The whole variable domain, remainder taken from reference TRBV7-2 and TRBJ1-5, is GAGVSQSPSNKVTEKGKDVELRCDPISGHTALYWYRQSLGQGLEFLIYFQGNSAPDKSGLPSDRFSAERTGGSVSTLTIQRTQQEDSAVYLCASSLSLNQPQHFGDGTRLSIL.